The TCR beta chain described here comes from a study of CD8 T cells in ankylosing spondylitis. Findings of the study overall: Clones linked to disease, bearing a CD8+ phenotype, were relatively rare in peripheral blood.

Each CDR3 protein gets one entry after TCRdb re-called the 5' RACE reads with MiXCR. Found here are over 150,000 distinct CDR3 sequences, 18% of them singletons; the top ten hold around 4.5%. This clonotype was seen more than once but under ten times. Its target is not known. Trimming pared 4 bases from V and 10 bases from J, leaving 11 bases between. The CDR3 sequence is 11 residues long. Germline-derived CDR1 and CDR2 are SQVTM and ANQGSEA. Sequenced: blood, either unsorted or a sorted T cell fraction (not recorded which). The receptor was derived from a male donor aged 10-29 years with ankylosing spondylitis or in good health (not recorded which). V gene TRBV29-1 combines with J gene TRBJ2-1, with D maybe TRBD1 (5 bases). CDR3 sequence (DNA): TGCAGCGTTGGGCAGGGAACAGAGCAGTTCTTC. This gives the protein CSVGQGTEQFF.